One sample yielded the 9 T cell receptor beta chains listed below, sequenced in a study of blood T cell repertoires in COVID-19. Sequenced by immunoSEQ multiplex PCR; TCRdb stores in-frame clones only, minus some. The sample has a few hundred thousand clones, roughly 87% seen once. The material sequenced was PBMCs or T cells enriched from blood (not recorded which). The receptors stem from a woman aged 18-30 years who had recovered from COVID-19.

This clone turned up a few times. The chain employs TRBV20-1 and TRBJ1-1, with 7 bases aligning to TRBD1. Losses at the gene ends were 3 bases for V and 1 base for J; bases not matched to a gene: 5. From germline, CDR1 is DFQATT and CDR2 SNEGSKA (reference sequence). The CDR3 consists of 14 residues. The CDR3, as DNA: TGCAGTGCTAGTCTTGGACAGGCGAACACTGAAGCTTTCTTT. It is translated as CSASLGQANTEAFF.

The chain combines TRBV5-1 with TRBJ1-1; D possibly corresponds to TRBD1 (6 bases). CDR1 and CDR2 from the germline V gene are SGHRS and YFSETQ. V was trimmed by 4 bases and J by 4 bases, leaving 11 bases between them. This CDR3 has 13 amino acids. CDR3 amino acids: CASSEGQPTEAFF. CDR3 in DNA: TGCGCCAGCAGCGAGGGACAACCCACTGAAGCTTTCTTT.

This clone was detected a few times. The chain joins TRBV3-1 (or the pseudogene TRBV3-2) to TRBJ2-5, with 9 nucleotides matching TRBD1. Germline V gene sequence: CDR1 LGHDT, CDR2 YNNKEL (reference sequence). The trim removed 6 bases at V and 5 bases at J, leaving 10 bases unmatched. The CDR3 has 15 residues. CDR3 sequence: CASSRGQGKMETQYF. CDR3 DNA sequence: TGTGCCAGCAGTCGGGGACAGGGAAAGATGGAGACCCAGTACTTC.

CDR3 coding DNA: TGTGCCAGCAGCCAGGGGAGGGGAGAAAAACTGTTTTTT. Its translation is CASSQGRGEKLFF. J is TRBJ1-4 and V is TRBV3-1 (or the pseudogene TRBV3-2); perhaps TRBD1 as D (5 bases). The CDR3 has 13 amino acids. Looked up from germline, CDR1 is LGHDT and CDR2 is YNNKEL (reference sequence). V was shortened by 3 bases and J by 8 bases, with 10 bases between the two germline ends.

The chain carries TRBV7-9 and TRBJ2-5; TRBD2 matches 12 bases. V gave up 5 bases and J gave up 3 bases; unmatched junction bases: 4. CDR1 and CDR2 (germline): SEHNR, FQNEAQ (reference sequence). The CDR3 totals 15 residues. The CDR3 DNA reads TGTGCCAGCAGCCCCCGACTAGCGGGGGAAGAGACCCAGTACTTC. Its translation is CASSPRLAGEETQYF.

This chain uses TRBV14 with TRBJ2-1; the match to TRBD2 covers 10 bases. The CDR3 contains 13 residues. V lost 5 bases to trimming and J lost 9 bases; unmatched junction nucleotides: 4. Germline values: CDR1 SGHDN, CDR2 FVKESK. The CDR3: CASSSRLAGEQFF. Written as DNA, the CDR3 is TGTGCCAGCAGCAGCAGACTAGCGGGTGAGCAGTTCTTC.

V usage is TRBV2 and J usage is TRBJ1-5; a possible D gene is TRBD1 (5 bases). Germline V lookup: CDR1 SNHLY, CDR2 FYNNEI. The V gene lost 3 bases and the J gene lost 1 base, with 10 bases spanning the gap. The CDR3 is made up of 15 amino acids. CDR3 region: CASSDDGGSNQPQHF. The CDR3 nucleotides read TGTGCCAGCAGTGATGATGGGGGGAGCAATCAGCCCCAGCATTTT.

The chain has TRBV5-5 and TRBJ2-1; D is perhaps TRBD1 (5 bases). V lost 1 base, J lost 1 base, and 15 bases lay in between. This CDR3 has 17 residues. CDR1 is SGHKS and CDR2 is YYEKEE in the germline V gene (reference sequence). DNA of the CDR3: TGTGCCAGCAGCTTGTACGGTCTGAAGGGGTCCTACAATGAGCAGTTCTTC. Translating it yields CASSLYGLKGSYNEQFF.

Note on this clone: The CDR3 does not end in the conserved phenylalanine or tryptophan, so this is likely a read error. The DNA is omitted, as the CDR3 cannot be located on it reliably, and the CDR3 follows TCRdb's listing. The J gene is TRBJ1-2, the V gene TRBV6-1. The CDR3 is 12 amino acids in total, end residues counted. Germline CDR1 MNHNS, CDR2 SASEGT. The CDR3: CASSDGMEFAKV.